The next 23 T cell receptor beta chains were all read from a single sample in a study of neurological immune-mediated disorders. Each CDR3 protein gets one entry after TCRdb re-called the 5' RACE reads with MiXCR. The sample lists tens of thousands of distinct CDR3 sequences, approximately 4.2% occurring once. The source material was PBMCs. The receptors were sampled from a man aged 30-40 years with multiple sclerosis.

The table lists this clonotype with many counts. The CDR3 DNA reads TGTGCCAGCAGCGTAGATGGGAGCACAGATACGCAGTATTTT. Encoded protein: CASSVDGSTDTQYF. The chain carries TRBV9 and TRBJ2-3; D unresolved. Germline CDR1 and CDR2: SGDLS and YYNGEE. V was pared by 0 bases and J by 0 bases, with 5 bases between. There are 14 residues in the CDR3.

Regarding this clonotype: A much larger clone differs by one base, so this may be a read error. This chain joins TRBV5-1 and TRBJ2-5, with D maybe TRBD2 (6 bases). CDR3 size: 17 residues. The V and J ends lost 5 bases and 5 bases respectively, with 25 bases between them. From germline, CDR1 is SGHRS and CDR2 YFSETQ. The CDR3 reads CASSAGSRTSNGETQYF. The CDR3 DNA is TGCGCCAGCAGTGCGGGGAGCAGGACGTCAAATGGGGAGACCCAGTACTTC.

This clonotype came up many times. This chain uses TRBV7-2 with TRBJ1-1; no definite D call. Germline values: CDR1 SGHTA, CDR2 FQGNSA. Trimming cost V 6 bases and J 1 base, with 12 bases left between them. The CDR3 consists of 14 residues. CDR3 DNA sequence: TGTGCCAGCAGACGGAGTGGTCCGAACACTGAAGCTTTCTTT. Translated, it gives CASRRSGPNTEAFF.

The sample holds many counts of this clonotype. The chain joins TRBV15 to TRBJ2-1; D might be TRBD1 (5 bases). Trimming took 0 bases from V and 8 from J, leaving 14 bases between them. CDR3 length: 15 amino acids. CDR1 is LNHNV, CDR2 YYDKDF, per germline (reference sequence). Here the CDR3 DNA reads TGTGCCACCAGCAGAGATAGGACCCTCAGGGATGAGCAGTTCTTC. Encoded protein: CATSRDRTLRDEQFF.

This clonotype is classed as medium-sized. The V gene is TRBV9, the J gene TRBJ1-2; TRBD1 agrees at 7 bases. This CDR3 is built from 12 residues. The J segment lost 7 bases and the V segment lost 4 bases, leaving 4 bases of the junction unmatched. Germline V gene sequence: CDR1 SGDLS, CDR2 YYNGEE. CDR3 bases: TGTGCCAGCAGCCAGACAGGGTCTGGCTACACCTTC. Translating it yields CASSQTGSGYTF.

This clonotype was observed at least ten times. V usage is TRBV5-1 and J usage is TRBJ1-1; perhaps TRBD1 as D (5 bases). V shed 0 bases and J shed 6 bases, with 12 bases lying between them. Looked up from germline, CDR1 is SGHRS and CDR2 is YFSETQ. CDR3 length: 14 residues. CDR3 region: CASSLGSTDAEAFF. The CDR3 bases are TGCGCCAGCAGCTTGGGATCGACAGACGCTGAAGCTTTCTTT.

This clonotype was recorded at least ten times. The chain recombines TRBV9 with TRBJ1-5; possibly TRBD1 for D (6 bases). Trimming took 8 bases from V and 0 from J, leaving 12 bases between them. Per the germline V gene, CDR1 is SGDLS and CDR2 is YYNGEE. The length of the CDR3 is 14 residues. The CDR3 is CARGRGYSNQPQHF. The CDR3 DNA is TGTGCCAGGGGAAGGGGGTATAGCAATCAGCCCCAGCATTTT.

This clonotype was detected ten times or more. The chain joins TRBV11-2 to TRBJ2-7, with D unresolved. Trimming removed 6 bases at V and 6 bases at J, with 15 bases between. Germline V lookup: CDR1 SGHAT, CDR2 FQNNGV. CDR3 length equals 13 residues. The CDR3 here is CASRFLGKPEQYF. CDR3 sequence (DNA): TGTGCCAGCAGGTTCCTTGGAAAACCCGAGCAGTACTTC.

This clonotype was counted many times. The gene calls are TRBV29-1 and TRBJ2-2, with D possibly TRBD2 on 5 matching bases. Germline CDR1 and CDR2: SQVTM and ANQGSEA. The length of the CDR3 is 15 residues. Between the trimmed V and J ends, which lost 6 bases and 6 bases, there was a span of 20 bases. This chain's CDR3 is CSVRLGDGPPGELFF. In DNA, the CDR3 is TGCAGCGTGCGTCTGGGAGACGGACCCCCCGGGGAGCTGTTTTTT.

In this sample, this clonotype turned up many times. This chain connects TRBV7-2 to TRBJ2-2; unclear D gene. The length of the CDR3 is 12 residues. The V end lost 6 bases, the J end lost 2 bases, and 4 bases lay between the germline ends. Germline CDR1 SGHTA, CDR2 FQGNSA. DNA of the CDR3: TGTGCCAGCAGTTTTAACACCGGGGAGCTGTTTTTT. This codes for CASSFNTGELFF.

This clonotype was recorded at least ten times. The chain carries TRBV7-9 and TRBJ2-2; D remains ambiguous. The CDR3 sequence is 16 residues long. Germline CDR1 is SEHNR and CDR2 is FQNEAQ (reference sequence). V was trimmed by 0 bases and J by 6 bases, leaving 14 bases between them. DNA of the CDR3: TGTGCCAGCAGCTTAGCGAAGGGTGGTGTAGCCGGGGAGCTGTTTTTT. This sequence encodes CASSLAKGGVAGELFF.

This clonotype was seen repeatedly, ten times or more. J is TRBJ2-3 and V is TRBV4-3; 16 positions agree with TRBD2. The CDR3 loop spans 20 amino acids. Per germline, CDR1 LGHNA and CDR2 YSLEER. The trim removed 4 bases at V and 0 bases at J, leaving 10 bases unmatched. This CDR3 is CASSRGTSGGASVSTDTQYF. Here the CDR3 DNA reads TGCGCCAGCAGCCGGGGGACTAGCGGGGGGGCCTCGGTGAGCACAGATACGCAGTATTTT.

In its sample, this clonotype was seen many times. This chain uses TRBV10-2 with TRBJ2-2; possibly TRBD1 or TRBD2 for D (5 bases each). From germline, CDR1 is WSHSY and CDR2 SAAADI. V dropped 6 bases and J dropped 3 bases, with 17 bases sitting between them. CDR3 size: 16 residues. CDR3 bases: TGCGCCAGCAGGAGAACCGGGACGGAAGACACCGGGGAGCTGTTTTTT. It codes for CASRRTGTEDTGELFF.

This clonotype was seen many times. This chain joins TRBV5-1 and TRBJ2-5; D is undetermined. V lost 4 bases to trimming and J lost 7 bases, with 17 bases between them. Germline V lookup: CDR1 SGHRS, CDR2 YFSETQ. There are 14 residues in the CDR3. The CDR3 DNA sequence: TGCGCCAGCAGCAGGGAAAGTTCGGAAGGGACCCAGTACTTC. Amino acid sequence: CASSRESSEGTQYF.

This clonotype appeared many times. This sequence joins TRBV3-1 and TRBJ2-7; D may be TRBD2 (6 bases). This CDR3 region has 15 residues. The germline gives CDR1 LGHDT, CDR2 YNNKEL (reference sequence). V was pared by 0 bases and J by 2 bases, with 11 bases between. CDR3 bases: TGTGCCAGCAGCCAAGAGTCCGGGGGTCCCTACGAGCAGTACTTC. Its translation: CASSQESGGPYEQYF.

This clonotype was detected ten times or more. The CDR3 reads CSVEGDRGTYEQYF. The CDR3 bases are TGCAGCGTTGAAGGGGACAGGGGTACCTACGAGCAGTACTTC. The chain links TRBV29-1 to TRBJ2-7; 10 positions match TRBD1. This CDR3 has 14 amino acids. Trimming cost V 1 base and J 2 bases; bases outside gene matches: 2. Germline V gene lookup returns CDR1 SQVTM and CDR2 ANQGSEA.

This clonotype has just a few counts. This rearrangement joins TRBV7-8 to TRBJ2-6, with D unresolved. There are 15 residues in the CDR3. From germline, CDR1 is SGHVS and CDR2 FQNEAQ. The germline V and J ends were trimmed by 0 bases and 2 bases, with 5 bases remaining between them. CDR3 DNA sequence: TGTGCCAGCAGCTTAGCCGTTGCTGGGGCCAACGTCCTGACTTTC. Translating gives CASSLAVAGANVLTF.

This clonotype occurred many times. The chain joins TRBV12-3 or TRBV12-4 to TRBJ2-1; 9 nucleotides align to TRBD1. The CDR3 totals 13 residues. V shed 7 bases, J shed 9 bases, and the junction held 7 bases outside the gene matches. The CDR3: CASNGQGLTEQFF. CDR3 DNA: TGTGCCAGCAACGGACAGGGGTTGACTGAGCAGTTCTTC.

This clonotype was observed at least ten times. V is TRBV20-1 and J is TRBJ2-1; TRBD1 is a possible D gene (6 bases). The CDR3 length is 15 residues. Trimming took off 0 bases at V and 5 bases at J, with 14 bases between the two ends. The germline V gene encodes CDR1 DFQATT and CDR2 SNEGSKA (reference sequence). CDR3 region: CSARDYRGQHNEQFF. CDR3 sequence (DNA): TGCAGTGCTAGAGATTATCGCGGACAGCACAATGAGCAGTTCTTC.

This clonotype was counted at least ten times. This rearrangement joins TRBV7-8 to TRBJ2-3; possibly TRBD2 for D (6 bases). CDR3 length equals 16 residues. CDR1 is SGHVS, CDR2 FQNEAQ, per germline. Trimming removed 7 bases at V and 6 bases at J, with 23 bases between. As DNA, the CDR3 is TGTGCCAGCACCCTGAGGAGGATCGGGGGATCGGATACGCAGTATTTT. Its protein product is CASTLRRIGGSDTQYF.

This clonotype was counted many times. The chain links TRBV5-6 to TRBJ2-7; no definite D call. Trimming pared 4 bases from V and 9 bases from J, leaving 17 bases between. Germline values: CDR1 SGHDT, CDR2 YYEEEE. This CDR3 contains 13 residues. The CDR3 here is CASSLSSSWVQYF. The CDR3, as DNA: TGTGCCAGCAGCCTTTCCAGTTCCTGGGTGCAGTACTTC.

By share, this clonotype ranks as medium-sized (0.01 to 0.1%). The chain couples TRBV29-1 to TRBJ1-5; D is ambiguous. The CDR3 is 12 residues long. The V end lost 4 bases, the J end lost 5 bases, and 9 bases lay between the germline ends. Germline lookup yields CDR1 SQVTM and CDR2 ANQGSEA. In DNA, the CDR3 is TGCAGCGTTGGCGCCCGAGATCAGCCCCAGCATTTT. This sequence encodes CSVGARDQPQHF.

This clonotype was observed many times. This rearrangement joins TRBV7-3 to TRBJ2-2; D perhaps matches TRBD1 (6 bases). The CDR3 consists of 15 residues. In germline, CDR1 is SGHTA, CDR2 FQGTGA. Trimming took 6 bases from V and 6 from J, leaving 17 bases between them. The CDR3 is CASRDDRQGAGELFF. The CDR3 coding sequence is TGTGCCAGCAGAGATGACAGGCAGGGCGCCGGGGAGCTGTTTTTT. The variable domain in full, completed from reference TRBV7-3 and TRBJ2-2, reads GAGVSQTPSNKVTEKGKYVELRCDPISGHTALYWYRQSLGQGPEFLIYFQGTGAADDSGLPNDRFFAVRPEGSVSTLKIQRTERGDSAVYLCASRDDRQGAGELFFGEGSRLTVL.